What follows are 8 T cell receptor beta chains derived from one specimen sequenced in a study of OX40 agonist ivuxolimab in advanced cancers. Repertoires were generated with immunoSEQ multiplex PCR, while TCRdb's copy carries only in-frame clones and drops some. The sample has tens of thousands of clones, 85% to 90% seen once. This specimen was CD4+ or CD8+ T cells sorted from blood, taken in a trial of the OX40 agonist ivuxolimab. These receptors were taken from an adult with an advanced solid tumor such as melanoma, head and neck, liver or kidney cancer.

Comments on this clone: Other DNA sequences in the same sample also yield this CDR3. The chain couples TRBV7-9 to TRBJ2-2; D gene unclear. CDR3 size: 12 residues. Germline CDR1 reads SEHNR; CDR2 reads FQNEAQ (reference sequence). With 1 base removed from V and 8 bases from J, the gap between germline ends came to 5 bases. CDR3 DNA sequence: TGTGCCAGCAGCTTAGGGCCTGGGGAGCTGTTTTTT. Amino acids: CASSLGPGELFF.

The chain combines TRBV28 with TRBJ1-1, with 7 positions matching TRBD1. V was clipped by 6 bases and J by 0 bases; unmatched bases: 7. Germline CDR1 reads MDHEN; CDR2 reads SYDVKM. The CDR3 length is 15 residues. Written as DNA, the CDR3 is TGTGCCAGCAGCCTAGGGGACAGATTGAACACTGAAGCTTTCTTT. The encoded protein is CASSLGDRLNTEAFF. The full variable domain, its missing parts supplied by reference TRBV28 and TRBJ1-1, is DVKVTQSSRYLVKRTGEKVFLECVQDMDHENMFWYRQDPGLGLRLIYFSYDVKMKEKGDIPEGYSVSREKKERFSLILESASTNQTSMYLCASSLGDRLNTEAFFGQGTRLTVV.

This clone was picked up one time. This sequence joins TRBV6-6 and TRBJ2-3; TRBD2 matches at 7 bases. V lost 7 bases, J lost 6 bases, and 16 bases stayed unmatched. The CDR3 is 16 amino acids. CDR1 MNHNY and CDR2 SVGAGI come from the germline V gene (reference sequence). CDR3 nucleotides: TGTGCCAGCACTCCTGATAAACTAGCGCTGAGGGATACGCAGTATTTT. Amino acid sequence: CASTPDKLALRDTQYF.

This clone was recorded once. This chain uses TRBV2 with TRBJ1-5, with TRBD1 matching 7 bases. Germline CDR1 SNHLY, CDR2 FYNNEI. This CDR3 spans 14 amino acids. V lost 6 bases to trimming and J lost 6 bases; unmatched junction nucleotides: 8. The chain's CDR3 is CASSTDRVVQPQHF. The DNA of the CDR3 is TGTGCCAGCAGCACCGACAGGGTGGTTCAGCCCCAGCATTTT.

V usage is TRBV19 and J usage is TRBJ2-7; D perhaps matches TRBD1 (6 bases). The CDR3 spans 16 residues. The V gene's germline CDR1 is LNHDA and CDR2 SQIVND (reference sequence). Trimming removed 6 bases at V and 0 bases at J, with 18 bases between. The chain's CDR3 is CASSPYGTSSSYEQYF. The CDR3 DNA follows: TGTGCCAGTAGCCCCTACGGGACATCGAGCTCCTACGAGCAGTACTTC.

The CDR3 region is CASSEFGGPGANVLTF. The DNA for the CDR3 is TGTGCCAGCAGTGAGTTCGGAGGGCCCGGGGCCAACGTCCTGACTTTC. The chain employs TRBV2 and TRBJ2-6, with D tentatively TRBD2 (6 bases). Looked up from germline, CDR1 is SNHLY and CDR2 is FYNNEI. Deletions cut 3 bases from V and 4 bases from J, with 13 bases between. This CDR3 has 16 amino acids.

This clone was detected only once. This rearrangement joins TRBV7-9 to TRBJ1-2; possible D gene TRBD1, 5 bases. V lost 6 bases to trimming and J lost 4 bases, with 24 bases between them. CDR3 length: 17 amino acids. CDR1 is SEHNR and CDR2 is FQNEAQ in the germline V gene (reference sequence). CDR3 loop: CASRRAAPGPGGYGYTF. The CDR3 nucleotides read TGTGCCAGCAGACGAGCCGCGCCGGGACCCGGTGGCTATGGCTACACCTTC.

CDR3 nucleotides: TGTGCCAGCAGTACCCGGGACAGGGAATACTACGAGCAGTACTTC. It translates to CASSTRDREYYEQYF. The chain has TRBV27 and TRBJ2-7; 9 nucleotides align to TRBD1. Per the germline V gene, CDR1 is MNHEY and CDR2 is SMNVEV (reference sequence). The CDR3 extends over 15 amino acids. The trim removed 5 bases at V and 3 bases at J, leaving 8 bases unmatched.